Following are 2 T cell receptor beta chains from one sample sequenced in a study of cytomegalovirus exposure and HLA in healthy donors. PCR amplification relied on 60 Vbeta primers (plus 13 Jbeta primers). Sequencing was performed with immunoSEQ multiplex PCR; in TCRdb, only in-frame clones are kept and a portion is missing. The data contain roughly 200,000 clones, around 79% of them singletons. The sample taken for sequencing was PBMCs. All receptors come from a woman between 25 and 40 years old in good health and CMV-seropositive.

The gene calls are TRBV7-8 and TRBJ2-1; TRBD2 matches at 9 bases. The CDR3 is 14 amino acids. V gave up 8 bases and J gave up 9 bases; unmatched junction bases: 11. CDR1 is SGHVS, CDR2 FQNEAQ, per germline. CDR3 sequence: CASSTRGGRVEQFF. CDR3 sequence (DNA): TGTGCCAGCTCGACGCGGGGGGGGCGGGTTGAGCAGTTCTTC.

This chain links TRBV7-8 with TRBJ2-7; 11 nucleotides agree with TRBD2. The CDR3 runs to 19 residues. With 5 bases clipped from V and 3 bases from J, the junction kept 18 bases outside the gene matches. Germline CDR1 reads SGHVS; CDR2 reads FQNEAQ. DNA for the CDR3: TGTGCCAGCAGCCCATACGCCCCATCTAGCGGGAGGCTGATCTACGAGCAGTACTTC. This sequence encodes CASSPYAPSSGRLIYEQYF.